These 27 T cell receptor beta chains were sequenced from one sample in a study of OX40 agonist ivuxolimab in advanced cancers. Sequenced by immunoSEQ multiplex PCR; TCRdb stores in-frame clones only, minus some. The sample lists around 17,000 clones, around nine tenths occurring once. Sequenced here: CD4+ or CD8+ T cells sorted from blood, sampled in a trial of the OX40 agonist ivuxolimab. All receptors come from an adult with an advanced solid tumor such as melanoma, head and neck, liver or kidney cancer.

V is TRBV7-9 and J is TRBJ2-7; TRBD1 is a possible D gene (7 bases). V lost 0 bases, J lost 5 bases, and 11 bases lay in between. The CDR3 is 14 amino acids. Germline V gene lookup returns CDR1 SEHNR and CDR2 FQNEAQ (reference sequence). The chain's CDR3 is CASSLARGVDEQYF. Here the CDR3 DNA reads TGTGCCAGCAGCTTAGCCAGGGGGGTCGACGAGCAGTACTTC.

The chain has TRBV28 and TRBJ1-4, with 8 bases lining up with TRBD1. Germline-derived CDR1 and CDR2 are MDHEN and SYDVKM. V lost 2 bases to trimming and J lost 5 bases; unmatched junction nucleotides: 4. The CDR3 covers 15 residues. The CDR3 DNA is TGTGCCAGCAGTTTAGGACAGGGAGGGAATGAAAAACTGTTTTTT. Its translation is CASSLGQGGNEKLFF.

The chain joins TRBV4-1 to TRBJ2-1, with D tentatively TRBD2 (6 bases). The germline gives CDR1 MGHRA, CDR2 YSYEKL. The CDR3 contains 16 residues. The germline V and J ends were trimmed by 1 base and 8 bases, with 18 bases remaining between them. The CDR3 loop is CASSQGGGTPNDEQFF. The CDR3 DNA reads as TGCGCCAGCAGCCAAGGAGGCGGGACTCCGAATGATGAGCAGTTCTTC.

The chain couples TRBV6-5 to TRBJ2-5; D is uncertain. The DNA matches TRBJ2-7 better at its end, which makes the J call doubtful. This CDR3 comprises 15 residues. Germline V CDR1 and CDR2: MNHEY, SVGAGI. The CDR3 loop is CASRPTHYSSYEQYF. CDR3 bases: TGTGCCAGCAGACCCACCCACTACTCTTCCTACGAGCAGTACTTC.

The chain uses TRBV28 and TRBJ1-1, with 7 bases fitting TRBD1. Germline loops: CDR1 MDHEN, CDR2 SYDVKM. The CDR3 runs to 13 residues. V dropped 8 bases and J dropped 1; count of bases not matched to a gene: 4. CDR3 DNA sequence: TGTGCCAGCTCTCAGGGGGGGAACACTGAAGCTTTCTTT. Its translation: CASSQGGNTEAFF.

The gene calls are TRBV27 and TRBJ2-5, with 11 bases fitting TRBD1. This CDR3 contains 16 residues. V lost 6 bases and J lost 4; bases outside the gene matches: 10. Germline CDR1 is MNHEY and CDR2 is SMNVEV (reference sequence). The CDR3 loop reads CASRSVQGQGGETQYF. The DNA for the CDR3 is TGTGCCAGCAGAAGCGTTCAGGGACAGGGGGGAGAGACCCAGTACTTC.

CDR3 coding DNA: TGTGCCAGCAGCCAAGAGCTCGGGACTCGAATATACAATGAGCAGTTCTTC. Amino acids: CASSQELGTRIYNEQFF. The chain combines TRBV14 with TRBJ2-1, with D possibly matching TRBD2 (6 bases). CDR3 length: 17 residues. Germline lookup yields CDR1 SGHDN and CDR2 FVKESK. The V end was cut by 0 bases, the J end by 4 bases, with 16 bases between.

This chain uses TRBV28 with TRBJ1-2; D is possibly TRBD1 (6 bases). Trimming took 2 bases from V and 4 from J, leaving 20 bases between them. Looked up from germline, CDR1 is MDHEN and CDR2 is SYDVKM. The CDR3 extends over 17 amino acids. The CDR3 reads CASSLALGGANGYGYTF. Here the CDR3 DNA reads TGTGCCAGCAGTTTAGCTCTCGGGGGGGCGAACGGCTATGGCTACACCTTC.

V gene TRBV5-1 combines with J gene TRBJ2-1, with 8 nucleotides matching TRBD2. Germline trimming cut 2 bases from V and 0 bases from J; bases unmatched to any gene: 4. Germline CDR1 reads SGHRS; CDR2 reads YFSETQ. The CDR3 extends over 16 amino acids. In DNA form, the CDR3 reads TGCGCCAGCAGCTTAATAGCGGGAAACTCCTACAATGAGCAGTTCTTC. Its protein product is CASSLIAGNSYNEQFF.

The genes are TRBV28 and TRBJ2-5; D unresolved. This CDR3 has 15 residues. Per the germline V gene, CDR1 is MDHEN and CDR2 is SYDVKM. V was cut by 5 bases and J by 0 bases, with 13 bases left in between. CDR3 amino acids: CASSPMGRNQETQYF. In DNA form, the CDR3 reads TGTGCCAGCAGTCCCATGGGCAGGAACCAAGAGACCCAGTACTTC.

The gene calls are TRBV28 and TRBJ1-1, with unresolved D. Deletions cut 8 bases from V and 1 base from J, with 14 bases between. CDR3 length: 14 residues. Germline V gene data show CDR1 as MDHEN and CDR2 as SYDVKM. Written as DNA, the CDR3 is TGTGCCAGCCCGGCGAACGGGGAGAACACTGAAGCTTTCTTT. Translating gives CASPANGENTEAFF.

A single count supports this clone. This sequence joins TRBV7-2 and TRBJ2-7; TRBD2 matches 10 bases. Germline trimming cut 2 bases from V and 6 bases from J; bases unmatched to any gene: 4. The CDR3 covers 14 residues. Germline V gene data show CDR1 as SGHTA and CDR2 as FQGNSA. CDR3 sequence reads: CASSLKAGGGEQYF. The CDR3 DNA follows: TGTGCCAGCAGCTTAAAAGCGGGAGGGGGCGAGCAGTACTTC.

This chain uses TRBV6-1 with TRBJ2-6; TRBD2 agrees at 13 bases. There are 18 residues in the CDR3. The germline V gene has CDR1 MNHNS and CDR2 SASEGT. Trimming removed 4 bases from V and 0 bases from J; junction bases left unmatched: 3. In DNA form, the CDR3 reads TGTGCCAGCAGTGGGGGACTAGCGGGGTCCTCTGGGGCCAACGTCCTGACTTTC. It is translated as CASSGGLAGSSGANVLTF.

J is TRBJ1-3 and V is TRBV2, with D unclear. The CDR3 consists of 16 residues. In germline, CDR1 is SNHLY, CDR2 FYNNEI. V lost 2 bases, J lost 0 bases, and 11 bases lay in between. The CDR3 region is CASSEQETNSGNTIYF. The CDR3 DNA is TGTGCCAGCAGTGAACAAGAGACAAACTCTGGAAACACCATATATTTT.

The chain combines TRBV10-2 with TRBJ1-2, with D perhaps TRBD1 (5 bases). Between the trimmed V and J ends, which lost 1 base and 7 bases, there was a span of 10 bases. The germline V gene has CDR1 WSHSY and CDR2 SAAADI. The CDR3 is made up of 13 amino acids. The CDR3 coding sequence is TGCGCCAGCAGTGAGTGGCAGGGTAGTGGCTACACCTTC. It translates to CASSEWQGSGYTF.

The chain couples TRBV6-6 to TRBJ2-7; tentative D call: TRBD2 (7 bases). This CDR3 has 16 amino acids. Trimming left V 5 bases short and J 0 bases short, with 17 bases between. Germline V lookup: CDR1 MNHNY, CDR2 SVGAGI (reference sequence). The CDR3 spells CASSGLGGGPSYEQYF. The CDR3 DNA is TGTGCCAGCAGTGGTTTAGGGGGAGGGCCCTCCTACGAGCAGTACTTC.

The chain links TRBV5-1 to TRBJ2-3; tentatively, D is TRBD2 (7 bases). Trimming took 2 bases from V and 4 from J, leaving 14 bases between them. Germline lookup yields CDR1 SGHRS and CDR2 YFSETQ. The CDR3 sequence is 15 residues long. The CDR3 sequence is CASSFLGGGADTQYF. CDR3 sequence (DNA): TGCGCCAGCAGCTTCTTGGGAGGGGGAGCAGATACGCAGTATTTT.

The chain is built from TRBV15 and TRBJ2-5; 12 bases map to TRBD2. The trim removed 1 base at V and 0 bases at J, leaving 6 bases unmatched. The CDR3 consists of 18 residues. Per germline, CDR1 LNHNV and CDR2 YYDKDF (reference sequence). DNA of the CDR3: TGTGCCACCAGCAGAGGGCCTCGGACTAGCGGGGACCAAGAGACCCAGTACTTC. Encoded protein: CATSRGPRTSGDQETQYF.

As DNA, the CDR3 is TGTGCCAGCAGCTCGCGAGGGGTCACCGGGGAGCTGTTTTTT. Protein product: CASSSRGVTGELFF. The gene calls are TRBV7-9 and TRBJ2-2, with D possibly being TRBD1 or TRBD2 (5 bases each). In germline, CDR1 is SEHNR, CDR2 FQNEAQ (reference sequence). Trimming cost V 4 bases and J 4 bases, with 10 bases left between them. This CDR3 has 14 residues.

V usage is TRBV30 and J usage is TRBJ2-7; no firm D call. From germline, CDR1 is GTSNPN and CDR2 SVGIG (reference sequence). V was trimmed by 0 bases and J by 0 bases, leaving 9 bases between them. This CDR3 comprises 14 residues. The CDR3 DNA follows: TGTGCCTGGAGTGTTCGGACGGTCTCCTACGAGCAGTACTTC. This sequence encodes CAWSVRTVSYEQYF.

The chain is built from TRBV2 and TRBJ2-3; D is possibly TRBD2 (6 bases). V shed 7 bases and J shed 3 bases, with 11 bases lying between them. The CDR3 spans 13 residues. Germline CDR1 and CDR2: SNHLY and FYNNEI. Written as DNA, the CDR3 is TGTGCCAGCAAGCCGGGAGTGACAGATACGCAGTATTTT. This translates into CASKPGVTDTQYF. Full variable domain (remainder filled in from reference TRBV2 and TRBJ2-3): EPEVTQTPSHQVTQMGQEVILRCVPISNHLYFYWYRQILGQKVEFLVSFYNNEISEKSEIFDDQFSVERPDGSNFTLKIRSTKLEDSAMYFCASKPGVTDTQYFGPGTRLTVL.

The chain combines TRBV5-4 with TRBJ2-3, with D hard to call. Germline lookup yields CDR1 SGHNT and CDR2 YYREEE (reference sequence). Trimming shortened V by 4 bases and J by 5 bases, and 11 bases separated the two germline ends. The CDR3 sequence is 13 residues long. In DNA, the CDR3 is TGTGCCAGCAGCCGGAGCGCTGAAGATACGCAGTATTTT. It yields the protein CASSRSAEDTQYF.

The genes are TRBV9 and TRBJ2-3; 12 bases are shared with TRBD2. This CDR3 spans 16 amino acids. V lost 3 bases to trimming and J lost 7 bases; unmatched junction nucleotides: 9. CDR1 and CDR2 (germline): SGDLS, YYNGEE. The CDR3 here is CASSAGTSGQGYTQYF. The CDR3 bases are TGTGCCAGCAGCGCCGGGACTAGCGGGCAAGGGTATACGCAGTATTTT.

The chain carries TRBV20-1 and TRBJ1-1; D is undetermined. Between the trimmed V and J ends, which lost 5 bases and 3 bases, there was a span of 4 bases. The germline V gene encodes CDR1 DFQATT and CDR2 SNEGSKA (reference sequence). The CDR3 has 10 residues. CDR3 DNA: TGCAGTGCTGAGCACACTGAAGCTTTCTTT. This codes for CSAEHTEAFF.

This chain links TRBV27 with TRBJ2-1, with no clear D. Germline V lookup: CDR1 MNHEY, CDR2 SMNVEV (reference sequence). V lost 2 bases and J lost 3, with 8 bases in between. This CDR3 contains 14 residues. The CDR3 reads CASSLVDGYNEQFF. The CDR3 DNA sequence: TGTGCCAGCAGTTTAGTTGACGGCTACAATGAGCAGTTCTTC.

CDR3: CAWSVMGMGTEAFF. In nucleotides, the CDR3 is TGTGCCTGGAGTGTAATGGGGATGGGCACTGAAGCTTTCTTT. This rearrangement joins TRBV30 to TRBJ1-1; no firm D call. The CDR3 is 14 amino acids. Germline values: CDR1 GTSNPN, CDR2 SVGIG (reference sequence). V was cut by 0 bases and J by 4 bases, with 12 bases left in between.

The J gene is TRBJ1-2, the V gene TRBV19, with TRBD1 matching over 11 bases. This CDR3 region has 15 residues. V gave up 7 bases and J gave up 4 bases; unmatched junction bases: 8. CDR1 and CDR2 (germline): LNHDA, SQIVND (reference sequence). In DNA form, the CDR3 reads TGTGCCAGTAAACCGGGACAGGGGGTCCCCTATGGCTACACCTTC. Translation: CASKPGQGVPYGYTF.